The T cell receptor (beta chain) described here comes from a study of cytomegalovirus exposure and HLA in healthy donors. Per germline, CDR1 LNHDA and CDR2 SQIVND (reference sequence). V shed 5 bases, J shed 0 bases, and the junction held 4 bases outside the gene matches. This CDR3 has 15 residues. Study-level findings and limits: The investigators catalogued under 200 TCR beta chains as cytomegalovirus-associated. As a later analysis showed, a missense DCLRE1C variant was linked to trimming of TCR beta V- and J-genes. Earlier analysis yielded a pattern in which most TCR beta V segments were productive about 87% or about 30% of the time.

PCR employed 60 Vbeta and 13 Jbeta primers. Method: immunoSEQ multiplex PCR; TCRdb's copy keeps in-frame clones and lacks some. The sample holds roughly 200,000 clones, 60% to 85% seen once. To note about this clone: Its antigen is not known.

V usage is TRBV19 and J usage is TRBJ1-5, with 7 nucleotides matching TRBD1. The source of this sequence is a man aged 35 to 55 in good health and CMV-seronegative. The sample was PBMCs. CDR3 nucleotides: TGTGCCAGTAGTCCCGGGACAGCTAGCAATCAGCCCCAGCATTTT. Its translation: CASSPGTASNQPQHF.